These 26 T cell receptor beta chains came from one sample sequenced in a study of beta chain features in type 1 diabetes (dated by TCRdb to between 2018 and 2020). Receptors were amplified or captured by the immunoSEQ multiplex PCR assay. The entire isolated RNA was reverse transcribed using the High Capacity cDNA Reverse Transcription Kit, and thus expressed TCRB transcripts were sequenced. TCRdb limited this immuneACCESS table to in-frame rearrangements with V and J called. A share of clones is missing; checked studies link under half to unresolved V genes, and the rest is unexplained. For this sample there are 130,000 to 150,000 clones; roughly 53% appear just once. Around 0.45% of the sample is held by the ten biggest clonotypes. Sequenced sample: Tregs from blood. Reading the label with the study, this specimen's cell subset or site is: regulatory CD4+ T cells. The receptors were sampled from a man in his late teens or twenties in good health.

This clone has only a few counts. The rearrangement joins TRBV7-2 to TRBJ2-1; the match to TRBD2 covers 16 bases. V trimming: 5 bases; J trimming: 1 base; junction bases outside the gene matches: 5. The CDR3 length is 18 residues. Germline CDR1 SGHTA, CDR2 FQGNSA. CDR3 DNA sequence: TGTGCCAGCAGCGTACCGGGACTAGCGGGAGGGTCCTACAATGAGCAGTTCTTC. This gives the protein CASSVPGLAGGSYNEQFF.

The V call is TRBV15, the J call TRBJ2-1, with D uncertain. Trimming removed 1 base from V and 6 bases from J, with 7 bases in between. This CDR3 has 13 amino acids. Germline values: CDR1 LNHNV, CDR2 YYDKDF (reference sequence). The CDR3 reads CATSRVQSNEQFF. DNA for the CDR3: TGTGCCACCAGCAGAGTACAAAGCAATGAGCAGTTCTTC.

The J gene is TRBJ2-5, the V gene TRBV7-2, with D perhaps TRBD2 (6 bases). The CDR3 is made up of 16 amino acids. Trimming left V 2 bases short and J 1 base short, with 14 bases between. From germline, CDR1 is SGHTA and CDR2 FQGNSA. CDR3 in amino acids: CASSLNPAGGQETQYF. The DNA of the CDR3 is TGTGCCAGCAGCTTAAATCCGGCCGGGGGCCAAGAGACCCAGTACTTC. Looking up the rest from reference TRBV7-2 and TRBJ2-5 gives the full variable domain: GAGVSQSPSNKVTEKGKDVELRCDPISGHTALYWYRQSLGQGLEFLIYFQGNSAPDKSGLPSDRFSAERTGGSVSTLTIQRTQQEDSAVYLCASSLNPAGGQETQYFGPGTRLLVL.

The V gene is TRBV7-9, the J gene TRBJ1-1; D is unresolved. This CDR3 region has 15 residues. Germline V gene data show CDR1 as SEHNR and CDR2 as FQNEAQ (reference sequence). The V end lost 3 bases, the J end lost 5 bases, and 16 bases lay between the germline ends. The CDR3 DNA reads as TGTGCCAGCAGCTTCCCGACCGGGGTAGGTACTGAAGCTTTCTTT. It codes for CASSFPTGVGTEAFF.

V usage is TRBV30 and J usage is TRBJ2-7; 8 nucleotides align to TRBD1. Germline V gene lookup returns CDR1 GTSNPN and CDR2 SVGIG (reference sequence). With 0 bases clipped from V and 0 bases from J, the junction kept 7 bases outside the gene matches. The CDR3 has 16 residues. The CDR3: CAWSVRGQVYSYEQYF. The CDR3 DNA reads as TGTGCCTGGAGTGTTAGGGGACAGGTGTACTCCTACGAGCAGTACTTC.

In its sample, this clone was seen a few times. The chain recombines TRBV4-2 with TRBJ2-4, with unresolved D. Germline-derived CDR1 and CDR2 are LGHNA and YNFKEQ. V was clipped by 0 bases and J by 5 bases, with 8 bases between them. There are 14 residues in the CDR3. The CDR3 is CASSQERSENIQYF. The CDR3 DNA reads TGTGCCAGCAGCCAAGAGCGGAGTGAAAACATTCAGTACTTC.

The chain is built from TRBV28 and TRBJ1-1; D unclear. Trimming left V 3 bases short and J 4 bases short, with 15 bases between. Germline assignment: CDR1 MDHEN and CDR2 SYDVKM. The CDR3 is 15 amino acids. The CDR3 is CASSFISYAVTEAFF. CDR3 sequence (DNA): TGTGCCAGCAGTTTTATAAGTTATGCAGTCACTGAAGCTTTCTTT.

This chain uses TRBV7-2 with TRBJ2-3; 9 bases line up with TRBD2. After removal of 2 bases from V and 7 bases from J, the junction contained 7 bases not matched to a gene. There are 15 residues in the CDR3. CDR1 is SGHTA and CDR2 is FQGNSA in the germline V gene. The CDR3, as DNA: TGTGCCAGCAGCTTAATTGCGGGAGGGGCGTATACGCAGTATTTT. Its protein is CASSLIAGGAYTQYF.

The chain links TRBV6-5 to TRBJ2-7, with D perhaps matching TRBD2 (5 bases). V was clipped by 2 bases and J by 0 bases, with 8 bases between them. Germline CDR1 and CDR2: MNHEY and SVGAGI. The CDR3 is 14 residues long. The CDR3 loop reads CASSYDYSSYEQYF. DNA for the CDR3: TGTGCCAGCAGTTACGACTATAGCTCCTACGAGCAGTACTTC.

This sequence joins TRBV7-9 and TRBJ2-1; 9 bases agree with TRBD1. CDR1 and CDR2 from the germline V gene are SEHNR and FQNEAQ (reference sequence). There are 14 residues in the CDR3. The junction had 11 bases not matched to a gene; V was cut back by 5 bases and J by 12 bases. The CDR3 sequence: CASSPVGQGLRQFF. Here the CDR3 DNA reads TGTGCCAGCAGCCCCGTGGGACAGGGTTTAAGGCAGTTCTTC.

This clone was counted only a few times. This chain joins TRBV6-6 and TRBJ2-7; no firm D call. Trimming removed 0 bases from V and 3 bases from J, with 15 bases in between. The germline CDR1 and CDR2 sequences are MNHNY and SVGAGI (reference sequence). The CDR3 extends over 16 amino acids. This CDR3 is CASSYSRLSMVYEQYF. The CDR3 DNA reads TGTGCCAGCAGTTACTCGAGGTTATCTATGGTCTACGAGCAGTACTTC.

J is TRBJ2-3 and V is TRBV9; D is undetermined. V gave up 6 bases and J gave up 5 bases, with 13 bases separating them. Germline V gene lookup returns CDR1 SGDLS and CDR2 YYNGEE. This CDR3 is 13 amino acids long. The CDR3 sequence is CASTSQLQDTQYF. CDR3 in DNA: TGTGCCAGCACCTCTCAACTGCAAGATACGCAGTATTTT.

The chain has TRBV10-3 and TRBJ2-1; D possibly corresponds to TRBD1 (5 bases). Germline values: CDR1 ENHRY, CDR2 SYGVKD. The CDR3 covers 14 residues. V shed 1 base and J shed 8 bases, with 12 bases lying between them. The CDR3 DNA sequence: TGTGCCATCAGTGAGTTGGCCAGGGCATATGAGCAGTTCTTC. Translation gives CAISELARAYEQFF.

The V call is TRBV5-1, the J call TRBJ2-3, with 9 bases that match TRBD1. The CDR3 covers 15 residues. V dropped 3 bases and J dropped 4; count of bases not matched to a gene: 6. Germline values: CDR1 SGHRS, CDR2 YFSETQ. CDR3 sequence reads: CASSSRTGGSDTQYF. CDR3 bases: TGCGCCAGCAGCTCAAGAACAGGGGGCTCAGATACGCAGTATTTT.

The gene calls are TRBV18 and TRBJ2-7; TRBD1 aligns across 7 bases. This CDR3 comprises 15 residues. Unmatched junction bases numbered 6, after V lost 3 bases and J lost 1 base. Germline V gene sequence: CDR1 KGHSH, CDR2 LQKENI. The CDR3 DNA reads TGTGCCAGCTCACCCGGCCAGGGGGTGTCCTACGAGCAGTACTTC. Protein sequence: CASSPGQGVSYEQYF.

The chain combines TRBV10-3 with TRBJ2-2; 8 bases are a match to TRBD2. V trimming: 7 bases; J trimming: 0 bases; junction bases outside the gene matches: 7. The CDR3 runs to 16 residues. The germline V gene encodes CDR1 ENHRY and CDR2 SYGVKD. The DNA of the CDR3 is TGTGCCATCAATAAGATGACTAGCGCGAACACCGGGGAGCTGTTTTTT. It encodes CAINKMTSANTGELFF.

The chain is built from TRBV5-6 and TRBJ2-7; D ambiguous. The V gene's germline CDR1 is SGHDT and CDR2 YYEEEE. The CDR3 length is 12 residues. Trimming removed 4 bases at V and 0 bases at J, with 5 bases between. The CDR3 DNA follows: TGTGCCAGCAGCGCTATCTCCTACGAGCAGTACTTC. It yields the protein CASSAISYEQYF.

The chain links TRBV6-5 to TRBJ2-2, with a weak D call TRBD2 (6 bases). Germline V gene data show CDR1 as MNHEY and CDR2 as SVGAGI. CDR3 size: 14 residues. Deletions cut 5 bases from V and 11 bases from J, with 18 bases between. The CDR3 loop is CASSVIGKEGELFF. The CDR3 DNA reads TGTGCCAGCAGTGTCATTGGGAAGGAGGGCGAGCTGTTTTTT.

The chain recombines TRBV6-5 with TRBJ1-2; D not resolved. Germline values: CDR1 MNHEY, CDR2 SVGAGI. The V end lost 8 bases, the J end lost 1 base, and 11 bases lay between the germline ends. The length of the CDR3 is 13 residues. CDR3 protein: CASRRRGNYGYTF. As DNA, the CDR3 is TGTGCCAGCCGTAGACGGGGTAACTATGGCTACACCTTC.

V usage is TRBV29-1 and J usage is TRBJ2-1; possibly TRBD2 for D (6 bases). Germline V gene lookup returns CDR1 SQVTM and CDR2 ANQGSEA. The ends were cut back, 8 bases at V and 4 bases at J, with 9 bases in the middle. This CDR3 contains 11 residues. The CDR3 coding sequence is TGCAGCTCCGGGACTTACAATGAGCAGTTCTTC. Its translation: CSSGTYNEQFF.

This clone has a handful of counts. The gene calls are TRBV7-2 and TRBJ2-5, with D perhaps matching TRBD2 (6 bases). Trimming left V 0 bases short and J 1 base short, with 12 bases between. Germline lookup yields CDR1 SGHTA and CDR2 FQGNSA. The CDR3 covers 16 residues. The CDR3 DNA reads TGTGCCAGCAGCTTAGCGACTAGGGGACTCCAAGAGACCCAGTACTTC. Residues: CASSLATRGLQETQYF. Full variable domain (rest looked up from reference TRBV7-2 and TRBJ2-5): GAGVSQSPSNKVTEKGKDVELRCDPISGHTALYWYRQSLGQGLEFLIYFQGNSAPDKSGLPSDRFSAERTGGSVSTLTIQRTQQEDSAVYLCASSLATRGLQETQYFGPGTRLLVL.

The chain has TRBV7-2 and TRBJ2-7; no clear D gene. V lost 2 bases and J 3 bases, leaving 11 bases between the germline ends. Germline V gene data show CDR1 as SGHTA and CDR2 as FQGNSA. The CDR3 runs to 14 residues. CDR3 region: CASSLPYRSYEQYF. The CDR3 DNA follows: TGTGCCAGCAGCTTACCGTACAGAAGCTACGAGCAGTACTTC.

As concerns this clone: The sample holds other DNA sequences that translate to the same CDR3. This chain connects TRBV28 to TRBJ1-4; the match to TRBD1 covers 7 bases. This CDR3 spans 15 amino acids. The trim removed 2 bases at V and 0 bases at J, leaving 0 bases unmatched. The germline gives CDR1 MDHEN, CDR2 SYDVKM. The CDR3 region is CASSLQGATNEKLFF. The CDR3 nucleotides are TGTGCCAGCAGTTTACAGGGGGCAACTAATGAAAAACTGTTTTTT.

J is TRBJ2-7 and V is TRBV6-5; 13 bases agree with TRBD2. The CDR3 consists of 15 residues. Germline CDR1 reads MNHEY; CDR2 reads SVGAGI. J was trimmed by 3 bases and V by 6 bases; bases with no gene match: 5. The CDR3 reads CASRRTSGSFYEQYF. CDR3 in DNA: TGTGCCAGCAGGCGGACTAGCGGGAGTTTCTACGAGCAGTACTTC.

This chain joins TRBV30 and TRBJ1-4, with 7 bases matching TRBD1. The length of the CDR3 is 13 residues. Germline V CDR1 and CDR2: GTSNPN, SVGIG (reference sequence). Trimming at V came to 4 bases and at J to 3 bases, leaving 2 bases not matched to a gene. This CDR3 is CAWNRGPNEKLFF. Here the CDR3 DNA reads TGTGCCTGGAACAGGGGCCCTAATGAAAAACTGTTTTTT.

The chain carries TRBV5-1 and TRBJ1-5, with D possibly being TRBD1 (5 bases). In germline, CDR1 is SGHRS, CDR2 YFSETQ. Trimming pared 1 base from V and 0 bases from J, leaving 8 bases between. This CDR3 is 15 amino acids long. CDR3 nucleotides: TGCGCCAGCAGCTTGCAGGGCTATAGCAATCAGCCCCAGCATTTT. Translated: CASSLQGYSNQPQHF.